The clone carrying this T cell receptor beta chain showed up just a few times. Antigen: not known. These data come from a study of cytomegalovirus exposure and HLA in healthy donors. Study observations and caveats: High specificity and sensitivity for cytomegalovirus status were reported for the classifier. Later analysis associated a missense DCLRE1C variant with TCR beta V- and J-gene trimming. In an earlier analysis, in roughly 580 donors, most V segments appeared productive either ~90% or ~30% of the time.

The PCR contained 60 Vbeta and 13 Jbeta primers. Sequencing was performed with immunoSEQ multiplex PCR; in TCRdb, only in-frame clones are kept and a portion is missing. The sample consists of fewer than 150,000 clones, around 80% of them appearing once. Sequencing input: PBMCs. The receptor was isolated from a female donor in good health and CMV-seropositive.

The CDR3 nucleotides are TGTGCCAGCAGTTTCGAAAGCGGGGGCTACGAGCAGTACTTC. Protein product: CASSFESGGYEQYF. This chain connects TRBV27 to TRBJ2-7; 8 nucleotides line up with TRBD2. V gave up 3 bases and J gave up 3 bases; unmatched junction bases: 4. This CDR3 contains 14 residues. The germline gives CDR1 MNHEY, CDR2 SMNVEV (reference sequence).